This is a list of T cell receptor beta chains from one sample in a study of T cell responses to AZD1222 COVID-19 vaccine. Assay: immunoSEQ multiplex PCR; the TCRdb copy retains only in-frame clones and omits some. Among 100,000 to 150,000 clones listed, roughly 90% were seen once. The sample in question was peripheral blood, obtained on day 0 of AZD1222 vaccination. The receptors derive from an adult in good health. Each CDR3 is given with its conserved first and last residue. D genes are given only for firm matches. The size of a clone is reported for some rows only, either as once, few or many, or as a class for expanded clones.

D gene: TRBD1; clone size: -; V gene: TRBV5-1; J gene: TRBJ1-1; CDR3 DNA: TGCGCCAGCAGCTTAACAGGGGGAAGCACTGAAGCTTTCTTT; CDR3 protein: CASSLTGGSTEAFF
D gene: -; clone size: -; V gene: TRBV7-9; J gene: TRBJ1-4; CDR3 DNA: TGTGCCAGCAGCTTAAGCGAAAATGAAAAACTGTTTTTT; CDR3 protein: CASSLSENEKLFF
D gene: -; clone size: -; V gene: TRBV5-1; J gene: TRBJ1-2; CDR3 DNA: TGCGCCAGCAGCTTGCCGGCGGAAACTAACTATGGCTACACCTTC; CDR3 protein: CASSLPAETNYGYTF
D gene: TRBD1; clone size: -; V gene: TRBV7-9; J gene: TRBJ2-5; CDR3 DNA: TGTGCCAGCAGCTCCCCGGGACAGAACCTACAAGAGACCCAGTACTTC; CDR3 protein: CASSSPGQNLQETQYF
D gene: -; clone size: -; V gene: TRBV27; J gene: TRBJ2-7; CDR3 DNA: TGTGCCAGCATCCTTGGGGGTAAGGATTCCTACGAGCAGTACTTC; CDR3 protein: CASILGGKDSYEQYF
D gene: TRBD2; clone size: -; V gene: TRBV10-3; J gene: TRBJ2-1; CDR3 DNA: TGTGCCACCCTGACTAGCGGGGTTCGCGGGAATGAGCAGTTCTTC; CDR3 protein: CATLTSGVRGNEQFF
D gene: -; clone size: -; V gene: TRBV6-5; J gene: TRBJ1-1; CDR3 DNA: TGTGCCAGCAGCTCGGGACAAACCATGAACACTGAAGCTTTCTTT; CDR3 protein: CASSSGQTMNTEAFF
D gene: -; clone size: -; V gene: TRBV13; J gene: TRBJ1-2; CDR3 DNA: TGTGCCAGCAGCCCCCGGACAGAGCATGGCTACACCTTC; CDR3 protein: CASSPRTEHGYTF
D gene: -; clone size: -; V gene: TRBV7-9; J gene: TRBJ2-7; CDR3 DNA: TGTGCCAGCAGCTTAGGTCTTAGTAATCGTGGCGAGCAGTACTTC; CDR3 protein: CASSLGLSNRGEQYF
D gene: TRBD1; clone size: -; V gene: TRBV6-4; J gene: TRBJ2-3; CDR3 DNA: TGTGCCAGCAGCCCGTTAGGGGGCGCCACAGATACGCAGTATTTT; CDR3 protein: CASSPLGGATDTQYF
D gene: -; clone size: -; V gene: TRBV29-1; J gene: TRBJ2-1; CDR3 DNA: TGCAGCGCTAAAGGGGGGTCGGAATCCTACAATGAGCAGTTCTTC; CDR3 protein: CSAKGGSESYNEQFF
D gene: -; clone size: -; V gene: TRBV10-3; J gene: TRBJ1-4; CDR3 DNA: TGTGCCATCAAACAGGGAGGGAATGAAAAACTGTTTTTT; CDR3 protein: CAIKQGGNEKLFF
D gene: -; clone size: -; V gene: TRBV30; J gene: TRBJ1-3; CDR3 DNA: TGTGCCTGGAGTACTGGAATAATCCGGCCCTCTGGAAACACCATATATTTT; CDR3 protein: CAWSTGIIRPSGNTIYF
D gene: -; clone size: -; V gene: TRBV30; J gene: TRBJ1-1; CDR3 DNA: TGTGCCTGGAGTAACATGGGGAACACTGAAGCTTTCTTT; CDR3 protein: CAWSNMGNTEAFF
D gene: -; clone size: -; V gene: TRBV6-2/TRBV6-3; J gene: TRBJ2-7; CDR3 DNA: TGTGCCAGCAGTTACTCGAGGGACGAGCAGTACTTC; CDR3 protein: CASSYSRDEQYF
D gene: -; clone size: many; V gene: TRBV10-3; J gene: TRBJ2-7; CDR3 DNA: TGTGCCATCACCGCCCGATGGGCGACCTACGAGCAGTACTTC; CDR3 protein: CAITARWATYEQYF
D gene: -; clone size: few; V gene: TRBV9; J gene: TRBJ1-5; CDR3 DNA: TGTGCCAGCAGCGCATCAGTAACGAATCAGCCCCAGCATTTT; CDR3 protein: CASSASVTNQPQHF
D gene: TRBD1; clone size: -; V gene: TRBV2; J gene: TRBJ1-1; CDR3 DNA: TGTGCCGGCGGACAGGCCATGAACACTGAAGCTTTCTTT; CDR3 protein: CAGGQAMNTEAFF
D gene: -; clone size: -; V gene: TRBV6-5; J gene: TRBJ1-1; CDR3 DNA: TGTGCCAGCAGAAATGGCGGGGGGAACACTGAAGCTTTCTTT; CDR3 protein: CASRNGGGNTEAFF
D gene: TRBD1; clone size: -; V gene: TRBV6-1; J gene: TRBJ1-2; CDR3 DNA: TGTGCCAGCAGTGACCAGGGGGCGCGGTATGGCTACACCTTC; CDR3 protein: CASSDQGARYGYTF
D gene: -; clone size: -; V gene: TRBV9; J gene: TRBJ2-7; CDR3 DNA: TGTGCCAGCAGCGTAGGAAATGAGGAGCAGTACTTC; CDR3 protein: CASSVGNEEQYF
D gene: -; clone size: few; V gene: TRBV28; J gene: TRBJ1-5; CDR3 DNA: TGTGCCAGCAGTTTATTGTACGGGGATCAGCCCCAGCATTTT; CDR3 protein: CASSLLYGDQPQHF
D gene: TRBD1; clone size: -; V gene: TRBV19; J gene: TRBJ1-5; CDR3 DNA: TGTGCCAGTAGTACGGGACAGATAAATCAGCCCCAGCATTTT; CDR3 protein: CASSTGQINQPQHF
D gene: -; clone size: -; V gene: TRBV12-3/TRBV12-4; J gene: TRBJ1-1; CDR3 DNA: TGTGCCAGCAGTTTAAGCGGGAACACTGAAGCTTTCTTT; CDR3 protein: CASSLSGNTEAFF
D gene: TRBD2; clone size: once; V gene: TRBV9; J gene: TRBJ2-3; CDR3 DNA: TGTGCCAGCAGCGTGGGACTAGCGGGGGTGATAGATACGCAGTATTTT; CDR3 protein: CASSVGLAGVIDTQYF
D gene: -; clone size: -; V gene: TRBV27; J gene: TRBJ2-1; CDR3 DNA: TGTGCCAGCAGTTCGGGTGGCAATGAGCAGTTCTTC; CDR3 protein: CASSSGGNEQFF
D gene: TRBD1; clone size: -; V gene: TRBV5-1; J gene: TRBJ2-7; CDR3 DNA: TGCGCCAGCAGCCTAAACACAGGGGGCTTTGGCTACGAGCAGTACTTC; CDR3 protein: CASSLNTGGFGYEQYF
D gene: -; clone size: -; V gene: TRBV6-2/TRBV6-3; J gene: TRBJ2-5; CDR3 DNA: TGTGCCAGCAGTTCCTCGGGGGGCCGAGAGACCCAGTACTTC; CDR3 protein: CASSSSGGRETQYF
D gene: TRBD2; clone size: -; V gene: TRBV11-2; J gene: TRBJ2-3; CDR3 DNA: TGTGCCAGCAGCTTAGTATGGGGGGGAAGCACAGATACGCAGTATTTT; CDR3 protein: CASSLVWGGSTDTQYF
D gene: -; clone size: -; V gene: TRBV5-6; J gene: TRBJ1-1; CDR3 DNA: TGTGCCAGCAGCGACCCGACACGGCGGGGCACTGAAGCTTTCTTT; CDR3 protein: CASSDPTRRGTEAFF
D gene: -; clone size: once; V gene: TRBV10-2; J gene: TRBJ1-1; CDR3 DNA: TGCGCCAGCAGTGAATTTCGAACTGAAGCTTTCTTT; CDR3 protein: CASSEFRTEAFF
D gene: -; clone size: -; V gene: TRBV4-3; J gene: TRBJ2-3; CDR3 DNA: TGCGCCAGCAGCCGAGGGTCCCCGGGCAGGGTCACAGATACGCAGTATTTT; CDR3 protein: CASSRGSPGRVTDTQYF
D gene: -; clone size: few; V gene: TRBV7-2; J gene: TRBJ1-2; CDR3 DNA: TGTGCCAGCAGCTTTTACGGCTATGGCTACACCTTC; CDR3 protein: CASSFYGYGYTF
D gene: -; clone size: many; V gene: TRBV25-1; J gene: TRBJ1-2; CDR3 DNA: TGTGCCAGCAGTCCACTCGGACCAGGCCTCTTGGGCTACACCTTC; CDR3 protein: CASSPLGPGLLGYTF
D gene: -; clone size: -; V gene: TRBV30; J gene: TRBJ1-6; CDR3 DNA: TGTGCCTGGAGTGCCTCCGGGGCCTATAATTCACCCCTCCACTTT; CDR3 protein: CAWSASGAYNSPLHF
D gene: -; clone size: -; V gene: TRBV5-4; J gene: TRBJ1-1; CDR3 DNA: TGTGCCAGCAGCTTCGGGGGCGGACAAATGAACACTGAAGCTTTCTTT; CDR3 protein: CASSFGGGQMNTEAFF
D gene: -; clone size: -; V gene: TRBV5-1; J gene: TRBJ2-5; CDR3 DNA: TGCGCCAGCAGCGAAGGACAACAAGAGACCCAGTACTTC; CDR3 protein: CASSEGQQETQYF
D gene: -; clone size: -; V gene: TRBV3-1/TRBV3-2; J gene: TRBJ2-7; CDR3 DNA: TGTGCCAGCAGCGCGGGACGGATTATCTTC; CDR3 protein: CASSAGRIIF
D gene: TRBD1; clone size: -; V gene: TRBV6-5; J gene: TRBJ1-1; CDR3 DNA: TGTGCCAGCAGTCCGGACAGGGGGCAAGCTGAAGCTTTCTTT; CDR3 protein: CASSPDRGQAEAFF
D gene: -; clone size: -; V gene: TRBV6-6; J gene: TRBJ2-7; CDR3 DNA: TGTGCCAGCAGTTACCCCGGGACCTTCGGGGAGCAGTACTTC; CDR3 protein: CASSYPGTFGEQYF